The clone carrying this T cell receptor beta chain occurred a few times. The antigen is not known. J lost 2 bases, V lost 4 bases, and 12 bases had no gene match. Per germline, CDR1 LGHNA and CDR2 YSLEER. There are 17 residues in the CDR3. This sample is part of a study of response to subunit inactivated influenza vaccine. Study conclusions and caveats: That few new T cells are recruited by each seasonal influenza vaccination was the authors' suggestion.

MiXCR, applied by TCRdb to the RT-PCR reads, yields one record per CDR3 protein. The sample yields 200,000 to 250,000 distinct CDR3 sequences, 12% seen once. The chain is built from TRBV4-3 and TRBJ2-3; 7 bases align to TRBD2. The origin of this receptor is a man aged 45-60 years who received an inactivated influenza vaccine. The sample consisted of non-naive T cells sorted from PBMCs, taken 14 to 15 days before vaccination. The CDR3 DNA reads as TGCGCCAGCAGCCGCGGACTAGGCACTTCGGTCACAGATACGCAGTATTTT. Its protein is CASSRGLGTSVTDTQYF.